A few counts support the clone carrying this T cell receptor (beta chain). The antigen remains unidentified. Patients were excluded because of uncontrolled infection, other autoimmune disease, pregnancy or lactation. The data were taken from a study of T cells in Graves' hyperthyroidism and ophthalmopathy. For the study at large: At the time of initial diagnosis and before any treatment, peripheral blood was collected.

V was trimmed by 6 bases and J by 0 bases, leaving 15 bases between them. The CDR3 spans 16 residues. Germline lookup yields CDR1 SGDLS and CDR2 YYNGEE. Study-wide points: From stable hyperthyroidism, ophthalmopathy was set apart by a 13 V-J model.

Using RNA transcripts as the source, TCR beta CDR3 regions were amplified. When the TCR CDR3 underwent first-round RT-PCR, the HTBI primer set was used. TCRdb reanalysed the multiplex PCR reads using MiXCR and keeps one entry per CDR3 protein. In the table there are 500,000 or so distinct CDR3 sequences, roughly 17% of which are singletons. V is TRBV9 and J is TRBJ2-2, with a possible D match to TRBD2 (7 bases). This sequence was found in a woman aged 18-29 years with Graves' ophthalmopathy. Sequencing was done on a sample of blood. DNA for the CDR3: TGTGCCAGCAACCGAAGAGGGGGGGCGAACACCGGGGAGCTGTTTTTT. Amino acid sequence: CASNRRGGANTGELFF.